There are a few counts of the clone carrying this TCR beta chain. In TCRdb, the 5' RACE reads were re-called with MiXCR into one record per CDR3 protein. The sample includes approximately 670,000 distinct CDR3 sequences, roughly 6.2% of them seen just once. This specimen comes from a study of identical twins. The TCR originated in a man between 18 and 35 years old in good health. The source material was naive T cells sorted from blood.

CDR3 sequence (DNA): TGTGCCAGCAGGCCCTATAGCGGATTCTCAAAATTGGGCTCCTACAATGAGCAGTTCTTC. Protein product: CASRPYSGFSKLGSYNEQFF. This chain links TRBV11-1 with TRBJ2-1; tentatively, D is TRBD2 (6 bases). Germline V gives CDR1 SGHAT, CDR2 FQDESV (reference sequence). Trimming cost V 6 bases and J 0 bases, with 27 bases left between them. CDR3 length: 20 amino acids. Using reference TRBV11-1 and TRBJ2-1 for the parts outside the CDR3, the full variable domain is EAEVAQSPRYKITEKSQAVAFWCDPISGHATLYWYRQILGQGPELLVQFQDESVVDDSQLPKDRFSAERLKGVDSTLKIQPAELGDSAMYLCASRPYSGFSKLGSYNEQFFGPGTRLTVL.